A single sample is the source of the 10 T cell receptor beta chains below, sequenced in a study of blood T cell repertoires in COVID-19. Generated by immunoSEQ multiplex PCR, the TCRdb table keeps only in-frame clones and is missing some. The sample yields more than 200,000 clones, about 86% seen once. Material: peripheral blood. These receptors were obtained from a man aged 80 or over with acute or convalescent COVID-19.

CDR3 region: CASSDPGGYTEAFF. CDR3 DNA sequence: TGTGCCAGCAGTGATCCAGGGGGCTACACTGAAGCTTTCTTT. The rearrangement joins TRBV25-1 to TRBJ1-1, with 8 bases that match TRBD1. With 3 bases clipped from V and 3 bases from J, the junction kept 3 bases outside the gene matches. Germline V gives CDR1 MGHDK, CDR2 SYGVNS. This CDR3 comprises 14 residues. The full variable domain, in which reference TRBV25-1 and TRBJ1-1 provide the parts outside the CDR3, is EADIYQTPRYLVIGTGKKITLECSQTMGHDKMYWYQQDPGMELHLIHYSYGVNSTEKGDLSSESTVSRIRTEHFPLTLESARPSHTSQYLCASSDPGGYTEAFFGQGTRLTVV.

The CDR3 protein is CASSLGQWATNEKLFF. CDR3 sequence (DNA): TGTGCCAGCAGTTTGGGGCAATGGGCAACTAATGAAAAACTGTTTTTT. The rearrangement links TRBV28 to TRBJ1-4, with TRBD1 as a possible D gene (5 bases). The germline gives CDR1 MDHEN, CDR2 SYDVKM. The germline V and J ends were trimmed by 3 bases and 0 bases, with 11 bases remaining between them. CDR3 length equals 16 residues.

In DNA form, the CDR3 reads TGCGCCAGCAGCCAAGTTGTCGCGGGCAACCAAGAGACCCAGTACTTC. Amino acid sequence: CASSQVVAGNQETQYF. V gene TRBV4-3 combines with J gene TRBJ2-5; D possibly corresponds to TRBD2 (5 bases). This CDR3 spans 16 amino acids. Germline CDR1 reads LGHNA; CDR2 reads YSLEER. Trimming pared 1 base from V and 0 bases from J, leaving 12 bases between.

The J gene is TRBJ2-3, the V gene TRBV3-1 (or the pseudogene TRBV3-2), with D unclear. CDR1 LGHDT and CDR2 YNNKEL come from the germline V gene (reference sequence). CDR3 length: 14 amino acids. The germline V and J ends were trimmed by 4 bases and 2 bases, with 10 bases remaining between them. CDR3 protein: CASSPWLDTDTQYF. CDR3 DNA sequence: TGTGCCAGCAGCCCTTGGCTTGACACAGATACGCAGTATTTT.

The rearrangement links TRBV4-1 to TRBJ1-4; 12 bases are a match to TRBD1. The CDR3 loop spans 20 amino acids. Looked up from germline, CDR1 is MGHRA and CDR2 is YSYEKL. Trimming at V came to 4 bases and at J to 3 bases, leaving 15 bases not matched to a gene. The CDR3 loop is CASSLTVGTGGHGANEKLFF. DNA for the CDR3: TGCGCCAGCAGCCTGACAGTAGGGACAGGGGGCCACGGGGCTAATGAAAAACTGTTTTTT.

The rearrangement links TRBV28 to TRBJ1-2, with TRBD1 matching over 9 bases. V dropped 7 bases and J dropped 5; count of bases not matched to a gene: 8. The CDR3 totals 14 residues. Per the germline V gene, CDR1 is MDHEN and CDR2 is SYDVKM. This CDR3 is CASTPADRGYGYTF. The CDR3 nucleotides are TGTGCCAGCACCCCCGCGGACAGGGGATATGGCTACACCTTC.

With respect to this clone: Germline is not matched at one junction end, which may reflect a read error. The chain carries TRBV7-2 and TRBJ2-7; 8 bases align to TRBD1. Germline V lookup: CDR1 SGHTA, CDR2 FQGNSA. The CDR3 runs 12 residues. CDR3 region: CASSLARTGFIF. The CDR3 DNA sequence: TGTGCCAGCAGCTTAGCGCGGACAGGGTTTATCTTC. Based on the CDR3 plus reference TRBV7-2 and TRBJ2-7, the full variable domain is GAGVSQSPSNKVTEKGKDVELRCDPISGHTALYWYRQSLGQGLEFLIYFQGNSAPDKSGLPSDRFSAERTGGSVSTLTIQRTQQEDSAVYLCASSLARTGFIFGPGTRLTVT.

J is TRBJ2-7 and V is TRBV7-9, with 11 bases fitting TRBD1. This CDR3 has 16 residues. Trimming removed 7 bases from V and 2 bases from J; junction bases left unmatched: 10. The germline CDR1 and CDR2 sequences are SEHNR and FQNEAQ (reference sequence). CDR3 DNA sequence: TGTGCCAGCACCCTTGGGGGGACAGGGGGAACCTACGAGCAGTACTTC. This encodes CASTLGGTGGTYEQYF.

This clone was counted many times. The CDR3 nucleotides are TGTGCCAGCAGTTACTCCGGCGAGCAGTACTTC. Its protein product is CASSYSGEQYF. This chain uses TRBV6-2 or TRBV6-3 with TRBJ2-7; D ambiguous. Germline assignment: CDR1 MNHEY and CDR2 SVGEGT. V gave up 0 bases and J gave up 6 bases, with 3 bases separating them. The CDR3 length is 11 residues.

The chain links TRBV5-4 to TRBJ2-5; D possibly corresponds to TRBD1 (6 bases). The CDR3 loop spans 15 amino acids. Trimming left V 2 bases short and J 5 bases short, with 16 bases between. Germline V gives CDR1 SGHNT, CDR2 YYREEE (reference sequence). CDR3 sequence reads: CASSFLTGRSETQYF. The DNA of the CDR3 is TGTGCCAGCAGCTTCCTAACAGGGAGAAGTGAGACCCAGTACTTC.